Listed below are T cell receptor beta chains from one sample, sequenced in a study of identical twins. TCRdb re-derived calls from the 5' RACE reads in MiXCR, one entry per CDR3 protein. This table holds 450,000 or so distinct CDR3 sequences, 14% found once. The sample was also linked to a second study, of yellow fever vaccine responses in identical twins.

Sequences were obtained from CD4+ T cells sorted from blood. These receptors all stem from a young woman in good health. The CDR3 runs from the conserved cysteine through the conserved F or W. Fields, in order: V gene, clone size, J gene, D gene, CDR3 protein, CDR3 DNA. D genes are given only for firm matches. Size values are once, few and many counts, or a class for expanded clones, and some rows have none.

TRBV12-3/TRBV12-4	.	TRBJ2-1	TRBD1	CASSPRQGYNEQFF	TGTGCCAGCAGTCCCCGACAGGGCTACAATGAGCAGTTCTTC
TRBV4-3	many	TRBJ2-3	TRBD1	CASSQKQGPQDTQYF	TGCGCCAGCAGCCAGAAACAGGGGCCTCAAGATACGCAGTATTTT
TRBV28	few	TRBJ2-3	TRBD2	CASSLGYSGSRVQYF	TGTGCCAGCAGTTTAGGTTACAGCGGGAGTCGAGTGCAGTATTTT
TRBV7-9	.	TRBJ2-1	TRBD2	CASSLGTSGRAPNEQFF	TGTGCCAGCAGCTTGGGGACTAGCGGGAGGGCCCCCAATGAGCAGTTCTTC
TRBV20-1	.	TRBJ2-7	TRBD2	CSVQRDLYEQYF	TGCAGTGTGCAGCGGGATCTATACGAGCAGTACTTC
TRBV29-1	.	TRBJ2-1	TRBD2	CSVDSRGGPEQFF	TGCAGCGTTGATTCGCGGGGGGGCCCTGAGCAGTTCTTC
TRBV29-1	few	TRBJ1-1	.	CSVVRANTEAFF	TGCAGCGTTGTTCGGGCGAACACTGAAGCTTTCTTT
TRBV5-1	.	TRBJ2-2	TRBD2	CASSSGLAPNTGELFF	TGCGCCAGCAGCTCCGGACTAGCGCCGAACACCGGGGAGCTGTTTTTT
TRBV20-1	.	TRBJ2-1	.	CSAAGLDRDEQFF	TGCAGTGCTGCAGGGCTAGATCGCGATGAGCAGTTCTTC
TRBV5-6	few	TRBJ2-3	TRBD2	CASSRTSGADTQYF	TGTGCCAGCAGCCGGACTAGCGGCGCAGATACGCAGTATTTT
TRBV14	many	TRBJ2-7	.	CASSHRGRSEQYF	TGTGCCAGCAGCCATCGGGGAAGGAGCGAGCAGTACTTC
TRBV5-1	.	TRBJ2-1	TRBD1	CASSSMGQASYNEQFF	TGCGCCAGCAGCTCGATGGGACAGGCTTCCTACAATGAGCAGTTCTTC
TRBV5-6	few	TRBJ2-1	TRBD2	CASGLLAGRTDEQFF	TGTGCCAGCGGGTTACTAGCGGGGAGGACGGATGAGCAGTTCTTC
TRBV4-3	.	TRBJ1-1	.	CASSQEAGAYKGRTEAFF	TGCGCCAGCAGCCAAGAAGCGGGGGCGTATAAAGGTCGCACTGAAGCTTTCTTT
TRBV6-2/TRBV6-3	.	TRBJ2-7	TRBD1	CASSDPFPGTAPKEQYF	TGTGCCAGCAGTGATCCGTTCCCCGGGACAGCGCCAAAGGAGCAGTACTTC
TRBV20-1	.	TRBJ2-6	.	CSALHTGSGANVLTF	TGCAGTGCTTTGCACACAGGGTCTGGGGCCAACGTCCTGACTTTC
TRBV5-1	few	TRBJ2-2	.	CASSLVGTRDTGELFF	TGCGCCAGCAGCTTGGTGGGAACACGGGACACCGGGGAGCTGTTTTTT
TRBV25-1	many	TRBJ1-6	.	CASSKALRGSLHF	TGTGCCAGCAGTAAGGCCCTCCGGGGCTCCCTCCACTTT
TRBV29-1	many	TRBJ2-7	.	CSVDRGPGEQYF	TGCAGCGTTGATAGGGGACCGGGGGAGCAGTACTTC
TRBV12-3/TRBV12-4	many	TRBJ2-7	TRBD1	CASRRGTGVVREQYF	TGTGCCAGCAGAAGAGGGACAGGGGTTGTACGCGAGCAGTACTTC
TRBV4-2	.	TRBJ2-6	.	CASSQEGSSSGANVLTF	TGTGCCAGCAGCCAAGAGGGCTCCAGCTCTGGGGCCAACGTCCTGACTTTC
TRBV4-3	many	TRBJ2-1	TRBD2	CASSQEGLAASYNEQFF	TGCGCCAGCAGCCAAGAAGGACTAGCGGCCTCCTACAATGAGCAGTTCTTC
TRBV29-1	few	TRBJ2-3	.	CSLGGGIRSTDTQYF	TGCAGCCTTGGAGGTGGGATTCGATCCACAGATACGCAGTATTTT
TRBV6-1	.	TRBJ2-3	.	CASRTQTTDTQYF	TGTGCCAGTAGGACCCAGACAACAGATACGCAGTATTTT
TRBV28	.	TRBJ2-2	.	CASSSAQGYTGELFF	TGTGCCAGCAGTTCAGCACAGGGTTACACCGGGGAGCTGTTTTTT
TRBV10-3	.	TRBJ2-7	TRBD2	CAIMLAGASNEQYF	TGTGCCATCATGCTAGCGGGAGCTTCGAACGAGCAGTACTTC
TRBV20-1	.	TRBJ1-1	.	CSALQAVNTEAFF	TGCAGTGCTTTGCAGGCCGTGAACACTGAAGCTTTCTTT
TRBV3-1	few	TRBJ2-1	TRBD2	CASSPAGGPTNEQFF	TGTGCCAGCAGCCCTGCGGGGGGGCCTACCAATGAGCAGTTCTTC
TRBV3-1	few	TRBJ1-5	.	CASSQDLSGPQHF	TGTGCCAGCAGCCAAGACCTTAGTGGGCCCCAGCATTTT
TRBV23-1	.	TRBJ2-7	TRBD1	CASSHRQKQGAYEQYF	TGCGCCAGCAGTCACCGCCAGAAACAGGGGGCCTACGAGCAGTACTTC
TRBV20-1	few	TRBJ2-3	.	CSARGGTRSTDTQYF	TGCAGTGCTCGCGGAGGGACTCGCAGCACAGATACGCAGTATTTT
TRBV20-1	few	TRBJ1-6	.	CSAREGANAGNSPLHF	TGCAGTGCTAGAGAAGGAGCGAACGCGGGGAATTCACCCCTCCACTTT
TRBV5-1	.	TRBJ2-7	.	CASSLEAGAAYEQYF	TGCGCCAGCAGCTTGGAGGCAGGGGCGGCCTACGAGCAGTACTTC
TRBV20-1	.	TRBJ2-7	.	CSASDPRQSSYEQYF	TGCAGTGCTAGTGACCCACGACAGAGCTCCTACGAGCAGTACTTC
TRBV5-1	few	TRBJ2-1	TRBD2	CASSLLSGSSYNEQFF	TGCGCCAGCAGCTTGCTTAGCGGGAGCTCCTACAATGAGCAGTTCTTC
TRBV7-2	.	TRBJ2-7	.	CASSLKDGSYEQYF	TGTGCCAGCAGCTTAAAGGACGGATCCTACGAGCAGTACTTC
TRBV5-1	.	TRBJ2-3	.	CASSLATVRTDTQYF	TGCGCCAGCAGCCTAGCGACAGTACGCACAGATACGCAGTATTTT
TRBV10-3	many	TRBJ2-7	.	CAISERGYEQYF	TGTGCCATCAGTGAAAGGGGGTACGAGCAGTACTTC
TRBV6-6	few	TRBJ1-6	.	CASSGSNSPLHF	TGTGCCAGCAGTGGCAGTAATTCACCCCTCCACTTT
TRBV12-3/TRBV12-4	.	TRBJ1-1	.	CASSLGRGVTEAFF	TGTGCCAGCAGTCTCGGCAGGGGAGTTACTGAAGCTTTCTTT
TRBV7-9	many	TRBJ2-1	TRBD2	CASSSRLAGNYNEQFF	TGTGCCAGCAGCTCCCGCCTAGCGGGGAATTACAATGAGCAGTTCTTC
TRBV5-6	few	TRBJ2-7	.	CASSYRYEQYF	TGTGCCAGCAGCTACCGCTACGAGCAGTACTTC
TRBV20-1	few	TRBJ2-3	TRBD2	CSAAFLAGGGTDTQYF	TGCAGTGCTGCCTTCTTAGCGGGAGGCGGTACAGATACGCAGTATTTT
TRBV4-1	.	TRBJ1-1	.	CASSPPGQKAFF	TGCGCCAGCAGCCCCCCCGGACAGAAAGCTTTCTTT
TRBV5-1	.	TRBJ2-5	.	CASSTSLVGQETQYF	TGCGCCAGCAGCACCTCGCTCGTGGGCCAAGAGACCCAGTACTTC
TRBV18	few	TRBJ2-1	TRBD1	CASSRPGTGYNEQFF	TGTGCCAGCTCCCGTCCCGGGACAGGTTACAATGAGCAGTTCTTC
TRBV28	few	TRBJ2-1	.	CASSRTWGNNEQFF	TGTGCCAGCAGTAGGACTTGGGGAAACAATGAGCAGTTCTTC